Listed here is a single TCR beta chain. This specimen belongs to a study of blood T cell repertoires in COVID-19. V was trimmed by 1 base and J by 3 bases, leaving 15 bases between them. CDR3 length: 16 amino acids. Germline CDR1 reads MNHNS; CDR2 reads SASEGT. Libraries were prepared by immunoSEQ multiplex PCR; TCRdb keeps only in-frame clonotypes and omits some of them. The sample has 150,000 or so clones, 70% to 90% seen once. Sequences were obtained from peripheral blood. The V and J genes are TRBV6-1 and TRBJ1-2, with D hard to call. The source of this sequence is a man in his fifties or sixties with COVID-19, enrolled during active disease. The CDR3 DNA sequence: TGTGCCAGCAGTGAAGGAGAACGGTTGGGAGACTATGGCTACACCTTC. This encodes CASSEGERLGDYGYTF.